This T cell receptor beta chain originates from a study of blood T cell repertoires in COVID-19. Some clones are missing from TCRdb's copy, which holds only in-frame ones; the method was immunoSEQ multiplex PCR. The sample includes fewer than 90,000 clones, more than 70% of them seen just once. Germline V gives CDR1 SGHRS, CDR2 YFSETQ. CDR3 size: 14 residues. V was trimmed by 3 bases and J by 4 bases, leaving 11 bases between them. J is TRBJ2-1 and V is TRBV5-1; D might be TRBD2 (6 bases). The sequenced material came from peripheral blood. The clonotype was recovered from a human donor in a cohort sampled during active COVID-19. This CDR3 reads CASSSGTQYNEQFF. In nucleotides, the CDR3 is TGCGCCAGCAGCTCCGGGACTCAGTACAATGAGCAGTTCTTC.